A selection of T cell receptor beta chains follows, all from one sample in a study of blood T cell repertoires in COVID-19. Using immunoSEQ multiplex PCR, the repertoire was profiled, and TCRdb retains in-frame clones only, with some absent. The sample yields roughly 74,000 clones, approximately 85% seen once. Sample: peripheral blood. These receptors all come from a man between 65 and 80 years old with acute or convalescent COVID-19. Both conserved end residues are part of each CDR3. Fields, in order: V gene, J gene, CDR3 protein.

TRBV16,TRBJ2-1,CASSQVAGSYNEQFF
TRBV2,TRBJ2-5,CASSRDTSGGAETQYF
TRBV28,TRBJ1-5,CASSTNQPQHF
TRBV1,TRBJ2-7,CTSSLPGGCEQYF
TRBV3-1/TRBV3-2,TRBJ2-7,CASRGTGGYEQYF
TRBV2,TRBJ2-1,CASNRGGNEQFF
TRBV7-2,TRBJ2-1,CASSRTSGYNEQFF
TRBV28,TRBJ2-1,CASSRGTSGYNEQFF
TRBV9,TRBJ2-3,CASSRTLQGGLAKRTDSLDTQYF
TRBV6-5,TRBJ1-4,CASSPLTGGDEKLFF
TRBV7-9,TRBJ2-1,CASSFPKTSGSGEQFF
TRBV9,TRBJ2-2,CASSVASGSTGELFF
TRBV23-1,TRBJ2-5,CATWGRGEETQYF
TRBV27,TRBJ1-2,CASSYKGQGYGYTF
TRBV10-3,TRBJ2-1,CAISESGLAVPRHNEQFF
TRBV4-1,TRBJ1-2,CASSQSTGLYGYTF
TRBV11-3,TRBJ2-1,CASSFTNRDEQFF
TRBV9,TRBJ2-6,CASSVARAGANVLTF
TRBV7-3,TRBJ2-5,CASSLIGLAGQETQYF
TRBV2,TRBJ2-1,CASSADRGGNEQFF
TRBV28,TRBJ2-1,CASSLAVRNEQFF
TRBV11-2,TRBJ1-1,CASSFRGAQTEAFF
TRBV7-9,TRBJ2-3,CASSLTREVDTQYF
TRBV5-1,TRBJ2-5,CASRPWGPQWETQYF
TRBV4-1,TRBJ2-1,CASSQVGSGRALNEQFF
TRBV28,TRBJ1-1,CASWGGTEAFF
TRBV10-2,TRBJ1-4,CASSEAGNPEKLFF